This TCR beta chain was obtained from a study of Tregs in tolerant kidney transplant recipients. Broader study findings: Nucleotide sequences could not be compared across some patients' samples due to primer changes. Validation in larger populations is needed because few patients were studied.

CD4+CD25+CD127- Tregs, CD4+CD25- non-Tregs, CD4 and CD8 cells were sorted. V lost 1 base and J lost 3, with 24 bases in between. Per the germline V gene, CDR1 is LGHNT and CDR2 is FRNRAP. The CDR3 runs to 19 residues. A word on this clone: Antigen: not known.

Data came from immunoSEQ multiplex PCR; TCRdb stores just in-frame clones and leaves some out. The sample yields some 66,000 clones, roughly 92% seen once. This receptor was identified in a human donor who received a combined kidney and bone marrow transplant. This specimen consisted of CD8+ T cells from blood, obtained before the transplant. The chain couples TRBV12-5 to TRBJ1-1; TRBD1 might be the D (5 bases). CDR3 in amino acids: CASGLAPGREGLFDTEAFF. The CDR3 DNA follows: TGTGCTAGTGGTTTGGCCCCCGGCAGGGAGGGATTATTCGACACTGAAGCTTTCTTT.